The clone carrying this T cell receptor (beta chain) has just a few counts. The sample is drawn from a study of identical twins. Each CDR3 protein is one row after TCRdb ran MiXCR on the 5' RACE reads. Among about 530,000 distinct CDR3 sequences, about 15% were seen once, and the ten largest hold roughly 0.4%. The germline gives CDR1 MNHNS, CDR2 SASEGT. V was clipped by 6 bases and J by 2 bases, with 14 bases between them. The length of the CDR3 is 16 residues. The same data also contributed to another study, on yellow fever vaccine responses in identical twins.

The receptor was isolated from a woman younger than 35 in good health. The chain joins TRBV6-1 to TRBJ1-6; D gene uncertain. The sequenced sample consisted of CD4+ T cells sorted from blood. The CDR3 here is CASRTARETYNSPLHF. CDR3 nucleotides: TGTGCCAGCAGAACGGCCCGGGAGACCTATAATTCACCCCTCCACTTT.